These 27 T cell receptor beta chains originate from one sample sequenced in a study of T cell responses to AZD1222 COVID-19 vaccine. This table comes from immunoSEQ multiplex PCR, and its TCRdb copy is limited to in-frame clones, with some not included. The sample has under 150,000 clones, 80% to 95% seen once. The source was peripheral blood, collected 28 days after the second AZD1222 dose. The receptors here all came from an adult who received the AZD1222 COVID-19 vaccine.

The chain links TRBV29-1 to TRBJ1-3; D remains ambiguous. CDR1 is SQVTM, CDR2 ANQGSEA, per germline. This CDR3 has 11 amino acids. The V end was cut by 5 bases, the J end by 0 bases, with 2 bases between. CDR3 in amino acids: CSVNSGNTIYF. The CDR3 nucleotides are TGCAGCGTTAACTCTGGAAACACCATATATTTT.

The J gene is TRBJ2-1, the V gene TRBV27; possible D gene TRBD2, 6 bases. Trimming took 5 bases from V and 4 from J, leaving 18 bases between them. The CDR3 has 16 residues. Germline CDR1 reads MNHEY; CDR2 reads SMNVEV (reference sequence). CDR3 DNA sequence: TGTGCCAGCAGTCCTTTTGGGGCGGGGAATTACAATGAGCAGTTCTTC. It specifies CASSPFGAGNYNEQFF.

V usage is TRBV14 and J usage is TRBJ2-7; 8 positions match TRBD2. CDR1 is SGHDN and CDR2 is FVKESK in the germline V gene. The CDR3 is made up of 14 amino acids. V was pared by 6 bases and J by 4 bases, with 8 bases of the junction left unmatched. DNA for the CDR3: TGTGCCAGCAGGGCGAGCGGGAGTCGGTACGAGCAGTACTTC. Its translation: CASRASGSRYEQYF.

CDR3: CASGRGAGELFF. CDR3 in DNA: TGTGCCAGTGGGAGAGGGGCCGGGGAGCTGTTTTTT. This chain joins TRBV5-4 and TRBJ2-2; tentatively, D is TRBD1 or TRBD2 (5 bases each). V was clipped by 8 bases and J by 6 bases, with 11 bases between them. The CDR3 runs 12 residues. CDR1 and CDR2 (germline): SGHNT, YYREEE (reference sequence).

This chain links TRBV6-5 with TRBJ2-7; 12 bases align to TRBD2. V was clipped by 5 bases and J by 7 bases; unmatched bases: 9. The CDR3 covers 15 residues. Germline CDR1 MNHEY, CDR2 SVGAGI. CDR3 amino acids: CASSRGTSGQGEQYF. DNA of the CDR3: TGTGCCAGCAGTCGTGGGACTAGCGGGCAAGGGGAGCAGTACTTC.

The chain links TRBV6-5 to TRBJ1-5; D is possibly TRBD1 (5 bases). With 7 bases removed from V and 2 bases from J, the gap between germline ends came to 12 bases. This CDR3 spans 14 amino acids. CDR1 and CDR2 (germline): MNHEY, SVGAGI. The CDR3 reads CASISTGGNQPQHF. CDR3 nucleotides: TGTGCCAGCATTTCGACGGGGGGCAATCAGCCCCAGCATTTT.

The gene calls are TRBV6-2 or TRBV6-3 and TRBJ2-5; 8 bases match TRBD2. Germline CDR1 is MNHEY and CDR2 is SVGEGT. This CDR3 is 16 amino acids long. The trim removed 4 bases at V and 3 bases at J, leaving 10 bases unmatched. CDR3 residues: CASSSPGRGGKETQYF. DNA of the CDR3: TGTGCCAGCAGTTCCCCCGGGAGGGGTGGCAAAGAGACCCAGTACTTC.

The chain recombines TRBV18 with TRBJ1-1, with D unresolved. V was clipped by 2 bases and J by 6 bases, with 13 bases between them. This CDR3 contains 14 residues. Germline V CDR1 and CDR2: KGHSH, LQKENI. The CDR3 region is CASSPKLMGAEAFF. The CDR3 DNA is TGTGCCAGCTCACCAAAGTTGATGGGCGCTGAAGCTTTCTTT.

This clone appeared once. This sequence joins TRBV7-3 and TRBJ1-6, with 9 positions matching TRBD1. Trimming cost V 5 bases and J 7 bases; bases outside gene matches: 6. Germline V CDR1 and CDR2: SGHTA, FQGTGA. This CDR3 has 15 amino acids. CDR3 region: CASSRTGVKNSPLHF. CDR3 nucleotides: TGTGCCAGCAGCAGGACAGGGGTCAAGAATTCACCCCTCCACTTT.

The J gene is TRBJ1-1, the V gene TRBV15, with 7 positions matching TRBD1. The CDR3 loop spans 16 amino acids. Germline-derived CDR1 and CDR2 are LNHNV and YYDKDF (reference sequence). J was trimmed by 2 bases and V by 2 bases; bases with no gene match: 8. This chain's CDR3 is CATSRPMTGINTEAFF. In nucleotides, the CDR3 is TGTGCCACCAGCAGACCGATGACAGGGATAAACACTGAAGCTTTCTTT.

The CDR3 DNA sequence: TGTGCCAGCAGTAACTCAATCGGCGGCTACGAGCAGTACTTC. Its translation is CASSNSIGGYEQYF. This chain joins TRBV2 and TRBJ2-7; D gene uncertain. Germline CDR1 SNHLY, CDR2 FYNNEI. With 5 bases removed from V and 3 bases from J, the gap between germline ends came to 14 bases. The CDR3 has 14 amino acids.

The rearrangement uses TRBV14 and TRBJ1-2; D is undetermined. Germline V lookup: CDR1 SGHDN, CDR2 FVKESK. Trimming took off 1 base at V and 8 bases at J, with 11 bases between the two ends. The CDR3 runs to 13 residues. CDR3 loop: CASSQAAAVGYTF. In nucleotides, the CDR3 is TGTGCCAGCAGCCAAGCGGCCGCCGTCGGCTACACCTTC.

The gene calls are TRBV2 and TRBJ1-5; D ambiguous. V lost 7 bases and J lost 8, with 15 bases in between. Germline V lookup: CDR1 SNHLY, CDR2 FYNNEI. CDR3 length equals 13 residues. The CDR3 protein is CASTPTGMKPQHF. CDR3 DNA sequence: TGTGCCAGCACCCCCACGGGGATGAAGCCCCAGCATTTT. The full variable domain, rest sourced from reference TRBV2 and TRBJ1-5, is EPEVTQTPSHQVTQMGQEVILRCVPISNHLYFYWYRQILGQKVEFLVSFYNNEISEKSEIFDDQFSVERPDGSNFTLKIRSTKLEDSAMYFCASTPTGMKPQHFGDGTRLSIL.

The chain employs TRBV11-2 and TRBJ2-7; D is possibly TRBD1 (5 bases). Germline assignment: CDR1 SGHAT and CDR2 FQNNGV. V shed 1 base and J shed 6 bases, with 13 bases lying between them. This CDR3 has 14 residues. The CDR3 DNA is TGTGCCAGCAGCTTAGGGGGCGTGGTCTCCGAGCAGTACTTC. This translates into CASSLGGVVSEQYF.

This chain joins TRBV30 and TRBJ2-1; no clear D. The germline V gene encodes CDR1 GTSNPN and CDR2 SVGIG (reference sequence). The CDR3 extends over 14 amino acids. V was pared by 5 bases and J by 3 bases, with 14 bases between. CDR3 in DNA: TGTGCCTGGGCAAGGGTCCGTTACTACAATGAGCAGTTCTTC. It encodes CAWARVRYYNEQFF.

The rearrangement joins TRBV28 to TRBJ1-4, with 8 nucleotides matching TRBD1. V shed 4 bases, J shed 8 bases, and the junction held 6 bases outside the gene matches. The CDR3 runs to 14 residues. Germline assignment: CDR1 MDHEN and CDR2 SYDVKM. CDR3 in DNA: TGTGCCAGCAGTTCAGGACAGGGTAGGGAAAAACTGTTTTTT. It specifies CASSSGQGREKLFF. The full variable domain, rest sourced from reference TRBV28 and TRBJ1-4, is DVKVTQSSRYLVKRTGEKVFLECVQDMDHENMFWYRQDPGLGLRLIYFSYDVKMKEKGDIPEGYSVSREKKERFSLILESASTNQTSMYLCASSSGQGREKLFFGSGTQLSVL.

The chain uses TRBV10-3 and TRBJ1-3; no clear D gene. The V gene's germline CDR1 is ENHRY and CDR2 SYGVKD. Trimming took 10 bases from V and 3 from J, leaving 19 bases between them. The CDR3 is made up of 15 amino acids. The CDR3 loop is CASLQDGAGGNTIYF. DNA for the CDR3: TGTGCCAGCCTCCAGGACGGTGCGGGTGGAAACACCATATATTTT.

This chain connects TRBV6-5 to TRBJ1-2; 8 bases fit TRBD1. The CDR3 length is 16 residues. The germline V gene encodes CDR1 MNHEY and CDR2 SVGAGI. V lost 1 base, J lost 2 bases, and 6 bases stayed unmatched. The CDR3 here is CASSYLSGTGNYGYTF. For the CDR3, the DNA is TGTGCCAGCAGTTACTTATCCGGGACAGGAAACTATGGCTACACCTTC.

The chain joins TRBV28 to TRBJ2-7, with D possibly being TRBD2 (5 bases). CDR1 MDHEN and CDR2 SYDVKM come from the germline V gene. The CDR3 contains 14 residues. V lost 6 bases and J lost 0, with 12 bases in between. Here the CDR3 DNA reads TGTGCCAGCAGATTCCGGGGAGCCTCCTACGAGCAGTACTTC. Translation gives CASRFRGASYEQYF.

The CDR3 region is CASSYIVVNEQYF. The CDR3 DNA follows: TGTGCCAGCAGTTACATTGTGGTCAACGAGCAGTACTTC. The chain joins TRBV6-6 to TRBJ2-7; D not resolved. Germline V gene data show CDR1 as MNHNY and CDR2 as SVGAGI (reference sequence). This CDR3 contains 13 residues. Trimming took off 2 bases at V and 5 bases at J, with 10 bases between the two ends.

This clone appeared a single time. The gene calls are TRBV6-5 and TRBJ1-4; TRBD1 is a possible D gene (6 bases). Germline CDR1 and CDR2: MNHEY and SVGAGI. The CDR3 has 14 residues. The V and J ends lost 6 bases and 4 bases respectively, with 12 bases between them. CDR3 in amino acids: CASRPGVINEKLFF. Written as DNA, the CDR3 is TGTGCCAGCAGACCAGGGGTTATTAATGAAAAACTGTTTTTT.

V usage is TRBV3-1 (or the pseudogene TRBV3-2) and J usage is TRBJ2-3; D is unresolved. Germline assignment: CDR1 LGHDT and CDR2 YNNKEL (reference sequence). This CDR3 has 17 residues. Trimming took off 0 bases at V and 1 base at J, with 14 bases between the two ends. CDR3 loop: CASSQDDSPQGTDTQYF. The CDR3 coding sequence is TGTGCCAGCAGCCAAGACGACTCTCCTCAAGGCACAGATACGCAGTATTTT.

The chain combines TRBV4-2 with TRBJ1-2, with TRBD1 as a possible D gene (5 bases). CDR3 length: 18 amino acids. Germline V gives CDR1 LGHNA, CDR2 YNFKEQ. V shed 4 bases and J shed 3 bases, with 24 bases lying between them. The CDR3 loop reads CASSPTVALQGNDYGYTF. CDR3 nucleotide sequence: TGTGCCAGCAGCCCCACAGTTGCTCTCCAGGGTAACGACTATGGCTACACCTTC.

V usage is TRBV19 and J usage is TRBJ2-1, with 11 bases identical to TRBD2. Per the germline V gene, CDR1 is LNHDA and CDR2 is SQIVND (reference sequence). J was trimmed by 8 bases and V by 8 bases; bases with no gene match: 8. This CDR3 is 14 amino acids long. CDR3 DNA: TGTGCCAGTGGCCAACTAGCGGGAGCCTATGAGCAGTTCTTC. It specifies CASGQLAGAYEQFF.

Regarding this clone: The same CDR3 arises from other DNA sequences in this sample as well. In DNA form, the CDR3 reads TGTGCCAGCAGCTTGGGCCGTAACAATGAGCAGTTCTTC. Protein: CASSLGRNNEQFF. The chain is built from TRBV7-6 and TRBJ2-1; D gene ambiguous. The CDR3 extends over 13 amino acids. Germline V gene data show CDR1 as SGHVS and CDR2 as FNYEAQ. V shed 3 bases and J shed 5 bases, with 8 bases lying between them.

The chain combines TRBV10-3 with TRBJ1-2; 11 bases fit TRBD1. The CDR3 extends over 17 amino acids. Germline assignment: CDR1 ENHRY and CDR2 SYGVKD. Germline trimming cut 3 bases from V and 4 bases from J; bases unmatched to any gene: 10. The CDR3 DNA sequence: TGTGCCATCAGTGATTCAGGTGGGACAGGGGGAAGCTATGGCTACACCTTC. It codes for CAISDSGGTGGSYGYTF.

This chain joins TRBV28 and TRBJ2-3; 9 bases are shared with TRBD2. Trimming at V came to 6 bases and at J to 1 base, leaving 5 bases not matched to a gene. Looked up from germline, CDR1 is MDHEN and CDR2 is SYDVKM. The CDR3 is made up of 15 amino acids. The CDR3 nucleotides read TGTGCCAGCAGCTTGACTAGCGGACGCACAGATACGCAGTATTTT. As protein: CASSLTSGRTDTQYF.